The next 9 T cell receptor beta chains were all read from a single sample in a study of blood T cell repertoires in COVID-19. Assay: immunoSEQ multiplex PCR; the TCRdb copy retains only in-frame clones and omits some. The data contain about 280,000 clones, under 90% of them singletons. Sequencing was performed on peripheral blood. The source of these receptors is a man aged 45 to 65 with acute or convalescent COVID-19.

The V gene is TRBV9, the J gene TRBJ2-3; TRBD2 matches 7 bases. V gave up 3 bases and J gave up 2 bases; unmatched junction bases: 9. Germline loops: CDR1 SGDLS, CDR2 YYNGEE. The CDR3 sequence is 16 residues long. The CDR3 protein is CASSALAGYPTDTQYF. CDR3 nucleotides: TGTGCCAGCAGCGCATTAGCGGGCTACCCCACAGATACGCAGTATTTT.

The chain links TRBV5-1 to TRBJ2-1, with TRBD2 matching 11 bases. Germline assignment: CDR1 SGHRS and CDR2 YFSETQ. V lost 4 bases to trimming and J lost 2 bases; unmatched junction nucleotides: 11. There are 18 residues in the CDR3. This chain's CDR3 is CASSLGLLAGVTYNEQFF. CDR3 sequence (DNA): TGCGCCAGCAGCCTGGGACTACTAGCGGGGGTTACCTACAATGAGCAGTTCTTC.

The chain couples TRBV11-3 to TRBJ2-7; possibly TRBD2 for D (7 bases). The CDR3 totals 15 residues. The V gene's germline CDR1 is SGHNT and CDR2 YENEEA. The V and J ends lost 11 bases and 4 bases respectively, with 24 bases between them. The CDR3 sequence: CAGPKRGAGHYEQYF. CDR3 DNA sequence: TGTGCCGGACCCAAACGGGGGGCGGGACATTACGAGCAGTACTTC.

The chain couples TRBV2 to TRBJ2-1; 7 bases align to TRBD1. The germline CDR1 and CDR2 sequences are SNHLY and FYNNEI. This CDR3 has 14 amino acids. The ends lost 8 bases at V and 0 bases at J; junction bases unmatched: 4. In DNA, the CDR3 is TGTGCCAGCCTCCGGGACAGCTCCTACAATGAGCAGTTCTTC. It specifies CASLRDSSYNEQFF.

V and J are TRBV5-1 and TRBJ1-2, with D maybe TRBD1 (5 bases). The CDR3 is made up of 15 amino acids. The V gene lost 4 bases and the J gene lost 3 bases, with 16 bases spanning the gap. Germline V CDR1 and CDR2: SGHRS, YFSETQ. The CDR3 nucleotides read TGCGCCAGCAGCACGACAGCCGATCAAGACTATGGCTACACCTTC. It translates to CASSTTADQDYGYTF.

This chain links TRBV7-3 with TRBJ2-2; the D gene is possibly TRBD2 (6 bases). The V and J ends lost 5 bases and 1 base respectively, with 11 bases between them. In germline, CDR1 is SGHTA, CDR2 FQGTGA. CDR3 length: 15 amino acids. In nucleotides, the CDR3 is TGTGCCAGCAGCCCCGGGGGAGGGAACACCGGGGAGCTGTTTTTT. Amino acid sequence: CASSPGGGNTGELFF.

Here the CDR3 reads CASSQDWSSTDTQYF. CDR3 DNA sequence: TGCGCCAGCAGCCAGGACTGGTCTAGCACAGATACGCAGTATTTT. The genes are TRBV5-1 and TRBJ2-3; D might be TRBD2 (5 bases). Per germline, CDR1 SGHRS and CDR2 YFSETQ. Trimming pared 4 bases from V and 0 bases from J, leaving 12 bases between. The CDR3 sequence is 15 residues long.

The CDR3 DNA reads as TGCGCCAGCAGCTTGCAGCGGGGGAACACCGGGGAGCTGTTTTTT. It translates to CASSLQRGNTGELFF. This chain links TRBV5-1 with TRBJ2-2; 7 nucleotides align to TRBD2. The V gene's germline CDR1 is SGHRS and CDR2 YFSETQ. The J segment lost 1 base and the V segment lost 1 base, leaving 1 base of the junction unmatched. This CDR3 has 15 amino acids. Full variable domain (outside the CDR3, taken from reference TRBV5-1 and TRBJ2-2): KAGVTQTPRYLIKTRGQQVTLSCSPISGHRSVSWYQQTPGQGLQFLFEYFSETQRNKGNFPGRFSGRQFSNSRSEMNVSTLELGDSALYLCASSLQRGNTGELFFGEGSRLTVL.

The chain is built from TRBV15 and TRBJ1-1; 7 bases align to TRBD1. Germline V gives CDR1 LNHNV, CDR2 YYDKDF (reference sequence). Trimming took 2 bases from V and 0 from J; bases not matched to a gene: 6. The CDR3 covers 16 residues. CDR3 coding DNA: TGTGCCACCAGCAGATCCTCGACAGGGATGAACACTGAAGCTTTCTTT. Residues: CATSRSSTGMNTEAFF. The entire variable domain, with the rest obtained from reference TRBV15 and TRBJ1-1, is as follows: DAMVIQNPRYQVTQFGKPVTLSCSQTLNHNVMYWYQQKSSQAPKLLFHYYDKDFNNEADTPDNFQSRRPNTSFCFLDIRSPGLGDTAMYLCATSRSSTGMNTEAFFGQGTRLTVV.